These T cell receptor beta chains were read from a single sample in a study of blood T cells in healthy people across ages. TCRdb reanalysed the 5' RACE reads using MiXCR and keeps one entry per CDR3 protein. The sample contains fewer than 950,000 distinct CDR3 sequences, 40% to 65% of which appear only once. Material: blood. All receptors come from an elderly man in good health. Both conserved end residues are part of each CDR3. The order of the fields is clone size, J gene, D gene, V gene, CDR3 DNA, CDR3 protein. D genes are given only for firm matches. Part of the rows lack a size; the others show once, few, many or a class for expanded clones.

.,TRBJ2-3,.,TRBV20-1,TGCAGTGCTTATAAACAGGCGACAGATACGCAGTATTTT,CSAYKQATDTQYF
.,TRBJ2-3,.,TRBV6-4,TGTGCCAGCAGTGGAGGGACTGGCACAGATACGCAGTATTTT,CASSGGTGTDTQYF
few,TRBJ1-2,TRBD1,TRBV24-1,TGTGCCACCAGTGACGGACCGGGACAGGGTCGCTATGGCTACACCTTC,CATSDGPGQGRYGYTF
.,TRBJ1-1,TRBD1,TRBV9,TGTGCCAGCAGCGCCAGGGGGCTCCTGAACACTGAAGCTTTCTTT,CASSARGLLNTEAFF
few,TRBJ2-5,.,TRBV7-9,TGTGCCAGCAGCTTAGCTCGGGGGAGTGAGACCCAGTACTTC,CASSLARGSETQYF
.,TRBJ1-2,TRBD1,TRBV10-3,TGTGCCGCGGGACAGGGGTTTGACTATGGCTACACCTTC,CAAGQGFDYGYTF
.,TRBJ1-4,TRBD1,TRBV7-2,TGTGCCAGCAGCGCAATGGACAGGGGAGAAAAACTGTTTTTT,CASSAMDRGEKLFF
few,TRBJ1-2,.,TRBV7-9,TGTGCCAGCAGCCCCAGTGGGGACGAGGGCTACACCTTC,CASSPSGDEGYTF
few,TRBJ1-2,.,TRBV14,TGTGCCAGCAGCCATGCGGAGTATGGCTACACCTTC,CASSHAEYGYTF
.,TRBJ2-4,TRBD2,TRBV7-2,TGTGCCAGCAGCAAGGGACTAGCGCCCCTTAACATTCAGTACTTC,CASSKGLAPLNIQYF
.,TRBJ2-1,TRBD1,TRBV20-1,TGCAGTGCTAGGACAGGGGGCTCGTCCTACAATGAGCAGTTCTTC,CSARTGGSSYNEQFF
few,TRBJ2-7,TRBD1,TRBV11-1,TGTGCCAGCAGCCCCATGCGGACAGGGTCCTACGAGCAGTACTTC,CASSPMRTGSYEQYF
.,TRBJ1-5,TRBD1,TRBV2,TGTGCCAGCAGTGCCCGACAGGGACCTGACCAGCCCCAGCATTTT,CASSARQGPDQPQHF
.,TRBJ2-3,.,TRBV18,TGTGCCAGCTCACCAATCAGAGCGGATGCGGGCGGATACGCGTATTTT,CASSPIRADAGGYAYF
.,TRBJ2-1,.,TRBV20-1,TGCAGTGCTAGAGAGGGCGGGTGGGATGAGCAGTTCTTC,CSAREGGWDEQFF
.,TRBJ2-5,.,TRBV3-1,TGTGCCAGCAGCAGAGACGGAGAGACCCAGTACTTC,CASSRDGETQYF
.,TRBJ1-2,TRBD1,TRBV10-3,TGTGCCATCAGTGCGTTCACGGGACAGGGGGGCTATGGCTACACCTTC,CAISAFTGQGGYGYTF
.,TRBJ2-1,.,TRBV3-1,TGTGCCAGCAGCCACGGAACTAGGGCGGCCGAGCAGTTCTTC,CASSHGTRAAEQFF
.,TRBJ2-1,TRBD1,TRBV2,TGTGCCAGCAGCATGACAGGGCAGAGTGAGCAGTTCTTC,CASSMTGQSEQFF
.,TRBJ2-5,.,TRBV15,TGTGCCACCAGCAGAGGGGACAGAGGGGGCTTTCGGGAGCAGTACTTC,CATSRGDRGGFREQYF
many,TRBJ2-2,.,TRBV27,TGTGCCAGCAGTTTTAGCGGATACACCGGGGAGCTGTTTTTT,CASSFSGYTGELFF
once,TRBJ2-6,.,TRBV20-1,TGCAGTGCGGGGACGGGGGCCAACGTCCTGACTTTC,CSAGTGANVLTF
.,TRBJ2-5,TRBD1,TRBV7-9,TGTGCCAGCAGACCAACCGGGACAGTAGGAAATGAGCAGTACTTC,CASRPTGTVGNEQYF
.,TRBJ1-4,.,TRBV18,TGTACCAGCTCACCGACTTCTGAAAAACTGTTTTTT,CTSSPTSEKLFF
once,TRBJ2-7,TRBD1,TRBV4-1,TGCGCCAGCAGCCAAGATAGAGGACAGGGGTACTACGAGCAGTACTTC,CASSQDRGQGYYEQYF
.,TRBJ1-2,TRBD1,TRBV20-1,TGCAGTGCTCCTAGACAGGGTTTAGGGGTGGGCTACACCTTC,CSAPRQGLGVGYTF
.,TRBJ2-3,.,TRBV5-1,TGCGCCAGCGGTCGGGACGGAAGCACAGATACGCAGTATTTT,CASGRDGSTDTQYF
.,TRBJ2-3,TRBD2,TRBV7-2,TGTGCCAGCAGCTTAAGGGCGGGACTAGCGGGAGGCACAGATACGCAGTATTTT,CASSLRAGLAGGTDTQYF
.,TRBJ2-7,.,TRBV29-1,TGCAGCGTTGAAAGGCCCGGGGGCTCCCCCTACGAGCAGTACTTC,CSVERPGGSPYEQYF
once,TRBJ2-5,TRBD1,TRBV9,TGTGCCAGCAGCGCCGCCTGGGACAGCCAAGAGACCCAGTACTTC,CASSAAWDSQETQYF
.,TRBJ2-1,.,TRBV7-8,TGTGCCAGCGGCTTATTCGGAATGAGTGAGCAGTTCTTC,CASGLFGMSEQFF
.,TRBJ2-5,.,TRBV20-1,TGCAGTGGCCGGGGGACCGGGACCCAAGAGACCCAGTACTTC,CSGRGTGTQETQYF
few,TRBJ2-1,.,TRBV7-2,TGTGCCAGCAGTCCACCCACCGCTAGCTCCTACAATGAGCAGTTCTTC,CASSPPTASSYNEQFF
few,TRBJ1-4,TRBD1,TRBV6-5,TGTGCCAGCAGTAGATCCGGGACAGCGAATGAAAAACTGTTTTTT,CASSRSGTANEKLFF
.,TRBJ2-1,TRBD2,TRBV28,TGTGCCAGCAGCCTCGGTGGCGGGAGGGTGGGTGAGCAGTTCTTC,CASSLGGGRVGEQFF
.,TRBJ1-5,.,TRBV24-1,TGTGCCACCAGTGATCCGGGGGGCGGGGATCAGCCCCAGCATTTT,CATSDPGGGDQPQHF
.,TRBJ2-2,.,TRBV14,TGTGCCAGCAGCCGCTCGGGACACGCGAACACCGGGGAGCTGTTTTTT,CASSRSGHANTGELFF
.,TRBJ2-1,TRBD2,TRBV29-1,TGCAGCGCCGTGGGACTAGCGGGAGGGGTTGGGGAGCAGTTCTTC,CSAVGLAGGVGEQFF
.,TRBJ2-5,TRBD1,TRBV3-1,TGTGCCAGCAGCCAAGGCCCGGGACAGCAAGAGACCCAGTACTTC,CASSQGPGQQETQYF
.,TRBJ2-7,.,TRBV10-1,TGCGCCAGCAGCGCCCGGGGTGGGATCTACGAGCAGTACTTC,CASSARGGIYEQYF
.,TRBJ2-2,.,TRBV3-1,TGTGCCAGCAGCCAAGAAGGGAGTAGCGGACTCGCGAACACCGGGGAGCTGTTTTTT,CASSQEGSSGLANTGELFF
.,TRBJ2-7,TRBD1,TRBV5-1,TGCGCCAGCAGCTTAATGGGACAGGGACTCTACGAGCAGTACTTC,CASSLMGQGLYEQYF
once,TRBJ1-1,.,TRBV12-3/TRBV12-4,TGTGCCAGCAGCCCAGGGTCGTATGGAGCTTTCTTT,CASSPGSYGAFF
.,TRBJ1-2,.,TRBV27,TGTGCCAGCAGTTTACGAGTAGATGGCTACACCTTC,CASSLRVDGYTF
.,TRBJ2-5,TRBD1,TRBV28,TGTGCCAGCAACCACTACGCGGTGTCGCAGGGGGAAAGGGAGCAGTACTTC,CASNHYAVSQGEREQYF
.,TRBJ2-7,TRBD1,TRBV25-1,TGTGCCAGCAGACCCACCGGGACAGACTACGAGCAGTACTTC,CASRPTGTDYEQYF